This T cell receptor beta chain was found in a study of T cell responses to AZD1222 COVID-19 vaccine. The overall study: Analyses pooled second doses at about 4 or about 12 weeks. Study results and caveats: Two AZD1222 administrations were followed by greater Spike-specific TCR breadth and depth. Only 6 or 7 individuals given AZD1222 were seropositive at baseline. CD4 TCRs associated with vaccination spanned spike, dominating at 160-218 and 743-854.

Here immunoSEQ multiplex PCR was the method, and the copy in TCRdb shows in-frame clones only, minus some. The table has about 110,000 clones, 75% to 90% seen once; the top ten hold 4% to 5.5%. As regards this clone: The antigen remains unidentified.

V shed 5 bases, J shed 2 bases, and the junction held 4 bases outside the gene matches. Germline loops: CDR1 LGHNA, CDR2 YNFKEQ. This CDR3 comprises 14 residues. Material: peripheral blood, obtained on day 0 of AZD1222 vaccination. The origin of this receptor is an adult in good health. This sequence joins TRBV4-2 and TRBJ1-1; 8 bases fit TRBD1. The CDR3 DNA follows: TGTGCCAGCAGCAAGCAGGGGGCCAACACTGAAGCTTTCTTT. Amino acid sequence: CASSKQGANTEAFF.